The rows below give T cell receptor beta chains drawn from one sample of a study of regulatory T cells in long-lasting Graves disease. Each CDR3 protein is one row after TCRdb ran MiXCR on the multiplex PCR reads. The table shows 530,000 or so distinct CDR3 sequences, with about 15% occurring only once. These data also featured in a second study, about T cells in Graves' hyperthyroidism and ophthalmopathy.

The material was peripheral blood mononuclear cells (PBMCs), obtained at new diagnosis, from a patient treated with antithyroid drugs. Source of these receptors: a man between 18 and 35 years old with Graves disease. The CDR3 runs from the conserved cysteine through the conserved F or W. The order of the fields is V gene, clone size, J gene, D gene, CDR3 DNA, CDR3 protein. D genes are given only for firm matches. The size of a clone is reported for some rows only, either as once, few or many, or as a class for expanded clones.

>TRBV20-1|many|TRBJ2-1|NA
TGCAGTGCTAGAAGGTACGGACTGGGAGACAATGAGCAGTTCTTC
CSARRYGLGDNEQFF
>TRBV11-2|NA|TRBJ1-4|NA
TGTGCCAGCAGCTCCCCGGGCGGGGAAGGTCGGGGTGAAAAACTGTTTTTT
CASSSPGGEGRGEKLFF
>TRBV20-1|few|TRBJ2-7|TRBD1
TGCAGTGCTAGGTCGACAGGGGGCTACGAGCAGTACTTC
CSARSTGGYEQYF
>TRBV10-3|few|TRBJ2-1|TRBD2
TGTGCCACAACTGGCGGGGGGCAAGGGTTTGAGCAGTTCTTC
CATTGGGQGFEQFF
>TRBV30|many|TRBJ1-5|NA
TGTGCCTGGAGTGTTGATAATAGCAATCAGCCCCAGCATTTT
CAWSVDNSNQPQHF
>TRBV14|NA|TRBJ2-7|NA
TGTGCCAGCAGCCAAGAGAACGTGTCCGGGGCCTACGAGCAGTACTTC
CASSQENVSGAYEQYF
>TRBV5-5|NA|TRBJ2-2|NA
TGTGCCAGCAGCCCTGTGGAGCCGGGCACCGGGGAGCTGTTTTTT
CASSPVEPGTGELFF
>TRBV5-4|few|TRBJ2-1|TRBD1
TGTGCCAGCACCACCTCGAGACAGGGGTCCTACAATGAGCAGTTCTTC
CASTTSRQGSYNEQFF
>TRBV10-3|NA|TRBJ2-1|NA
TGTGCCATCAGTAGCCCCCTCTCCTACAATGAGCAGTTCTTC
CAISSPLSYNEQFF
>TRBV6-1|once|TRBJ2-7|TRBD2
TGTGCCAGCAGTGAGGGGACTAGCGGGAGAGGTGCCGTGCAGTACTTC
CASSEGTSGRGAVQYF
>TRBV6-1|few|TRBJ2-5|TRBD1
TGTGCCAGCAGTAAAGACAGGGGAGAACAAGAGACCCAGTACTTC
CASSKDRGEQETQYF
>TRBV10-3|NA|TRBJ2-7|NA
TGTGCCATCGGGGGGATGAGCTACGAGCAGTACTTC
CAIGGMSYEQYF
>TRBV30|many|TRBJ2-1|NA
TGTGCCTGGGGGGACCATGAGCAGTTCTTC
CAWGDHEQFF
>TRBV20-1|NA|TRBJ1-2|NA
TGCAGTGCCGACAGGAAAAACCGGGGGGGCTACACCTTC
CSADRKNRGGYTF
>TRBV6-9|NA|TRBJ1-3|NA
TGTGCCAGCAGTTACAACTCGGGCTCCGGAAACACCATATATTTT
CASSYNSGSGNTIYF
>TRBV28|many|TRBJ2-1|NA
TGTGCCAGCAGTATTCCTCGCTATGGCGACAATGAGCAGTTCTTC
CASSIPRYGDNEQFF
>TRBV20-1|NA|TRBJ2-2|TRBD1
TGCAGTGCTAGAGCGACAGGGGGCAAGAACACCGGGGAGCTGTTTTTT
CSARATGGKNTGELFF
>TRBV12-3/TRBV12-4|many|TRBJ2-7|TRBD2
TGTGCCAGCAGTGGCGGGAGCGACGAGCAGTACTTC
CASSGGSDEQYF
>TRBV13|NA|TRBJ2-7|NA
TGTGCCAGCAGCTTACAGGGGCTCGGCTACGAGCAGTACTTC
CASSLQGLGYEQYF
>TRBV2|many|TRBJ1-2|NA
TGTGCCAGCATCCCGAGGACTTACGGCGGCAGCTATGGCTACACCTTC
CASIPRTYGGSYGYTF
>TRBV28|many|TRBJ2-3|TRBD1
TGTGCCAGCAGTTCGCCTCTGCGGGGGACAGGGATAATAGGAGATACGCAGTATTTT
CASSSPLRGTGIIGDTQYF
>TRBV6-5|many|TRBJ2-2|NA
TGTGCCAGCAGTTACTCTCGGGCCACCGGGGAGCTGTTTTTT
CASSYSRATGELFF
>TRBV7-2|NA|TRBJ1-2|NA
TGTGCCAGCAGCCCCACGGGTCGCCCGGGCTACACCTTC
CASSPTGRPGYTF
>TRBV6-1|many|TRBJ2-1|TRBD2
TGTGCCAGCAGGCCTAGCGGGGACCACAATGAGCAGTTCTTC
CASRPSGDHNEQFF
>TRBV11-2|many|TRBJ1-2|NA
TGTGCCAGCAGCTCGGGACGTAGAGCTAACTATGGCTACACCTTC
CASSSGRRANYGYTF
>TRBV11-2|many|TRBJ2-6|TRBD1
TGTGCCAGCAGCTTACAGGGGGCGTCTGGGGCCAACGTCCTGACTTTC
CASSLQGASGANVLTF
>TRBV12-3/TRBV12-4|many|TRBJ1-1|NA
TGTGCCAGCAGGAATACACAGGGCGGTTCCGCTGAAGCTTTCTTT
CASRNTQGGSAEAFF
>TRBV5-1|many|TRBJ1-1|NA
TGCGCCAGCAGCTTGGAGTCCTTGGGCATGAACACTGAAGCTTTCTTT
CASSLESLGMNTEAFF
>TRBV3-1|many|TRBJ2-7|NA
TGTGCCAGCAGCCAGGGGCAGGGCGAGCAGTACTTC
CASSQGQGEQYF
>TRBV11-2|many|TRBJ2-7|NA
TGTGCCAGCAGCTCCTCCGTAAGGAACTCCTACGAGCAGTACTTC
CASSSSVRNSYEQYF
>TRBV6-1|NA|TRBJ2-1|NA
TGTGCCAGCAGCCCCCACCCCAGGGCCTCCAACAATGAGCAGTTCTTC
CASSPHPRASNNEQFF
>TRBV30|many|TRBJ2-7|TRBD2
TGTGCCTGGAGTCGCCTAGCGGGGACATACTACGAGCAGTACTTC
CAWSRLAGTYYEQYF
>TRBV12-3/TRBV12-4|NA|TRBJ2-2|TRBD1
TGTGCCAGCAGTCTCCGGCAGGGGGCGGCCGGGGAGCTGTTTTTT
CASSLRQGAAGELFF
>TRBV20-1|many|TRBJ2-5|NA
TGCAGTGCTAGAGACAAGTCAGAGACCCAGTACTTC
CSARDKSETQYF
>TRBV12-3/TRBV12-4|NA|TRBJ2-7|TRBD1
TGTGCCAGCAGCCCCCCCAACAGGGGTTACGAGCAGTACTTC
CASSPPNRGYEQYF
>TRBV5-1|many|TRBJ1-1|TRBD1
TGCGCCAGCAGCTTGGCCTACGGGACAGGGGTCACTGAAGCTTTCTTT
CASSLAYGTGVTEAFF
>TRBV20-1|NA|TRBJ1-2|TRBD1
TGCAGTGCTAGGGGACAGGGAAACTATGGCTACACCTTC
CSARGQGNYGYTF
>TRBV19|NA|TRBJ1-1|NA
TGTGCCAGTAGTTCCCAGACGAACACTGAAGCTTTCTTT
CASSSQTNTEAFF
>TRBV3-1|few|TRBJ2-7|NA
TGTGCCAGCAGCCATTTTAAGCACCCTAGCCTCGATCAGCAGTACTTC
CASSHFKHPSLDQQYF